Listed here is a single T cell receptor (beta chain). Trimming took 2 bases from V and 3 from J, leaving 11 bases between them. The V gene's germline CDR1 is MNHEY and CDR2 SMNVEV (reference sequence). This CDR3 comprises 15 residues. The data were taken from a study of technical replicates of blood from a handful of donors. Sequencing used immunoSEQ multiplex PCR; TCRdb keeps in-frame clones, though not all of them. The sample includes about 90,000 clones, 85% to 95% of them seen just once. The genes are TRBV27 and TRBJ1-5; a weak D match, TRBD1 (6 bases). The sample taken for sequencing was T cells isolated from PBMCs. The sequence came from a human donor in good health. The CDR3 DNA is TGTGCCAGCAGTTTAACGGCAGGGGTCAATCAGCCCCAGCATTTT. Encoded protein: CASSLTAGVNQPQHF.